This entry is about one T cell receptor (beta chain). This specimen belongs to a study of blood T cell repertoires in COVID-19. Across the study: The samples span acute and convalescent COVID-19 from the United States, Italy and Spain. T cells, B-cell-depleted T cells, or PBMCs supplied cDNA or gDNA.

In the study's own analysis: Amplification from reference gene primers served as the basis for estimated nucleated cell counts. TCRdb keeps only in-frame clones here, not all; method: immunoSEQ multiplex PCR. V and J calls and clone size are as listed in that table; D and trimming were resolved from the DNA. The sample carries roughly 70,000 clones, about 88% recorded once. Sequences were obtained from peripheral blood. The source of this sequence is a woman between 45 and 65 years old with active COVID-19.

The CDR3 DNA sequence: TGTGCCAGCATGGGGACAGGGGGCGGCTACACCTTC. Protein sequence: CASMGTGGGYTF. The J gene is TRBJ1-2, the V gene TRBV6-5, with 12 bases lining up with TRBD1. The CDR3 spans 12 residues. Trimming at V came to 7 bases and at J to 8 bases, leaving 2 bases not matched to a gene. Germline loops: CDR1 MNHEY, CDR2 SVGAGI.